These 27 T cell receptor beta chains were all obtained from the same sample, sequenced in a study of identical twins. MiXCR, applied by TCRdb to the 5' RACE reads, yields one record per CDR3 protein. The data show some 1,600,000 distinct CDR3 sequences, more than 30% seen once. Sequenced material: cord blood. The receptors derive from a newborn girl in good health.

This clonotype appeared a few times. The chain employs TRBV29-1 and TRBJ1-2; D is ambiguous. The CDR3 is made up of 13 amino acids. CDR1 is SQVTM and CDR2 is ANQGSEA in the germline V gene. V lost 3 bases and J lost 5, with 13 bases in between. The DNA of the CDR3 is TGCAGCGTTGACAGGTCGGTCCCATATGGCTACACCTTC. Amino acids: CSVDRSVPYGYTF.

This clonotype has only a few counts. The CDR3: CASSGPGTLKTQYF. The CDR3 DNA is TGTGCCAGCAGCGGCCCCGGGACTCTGAAGACCCAGTACTTC. The chain joins TRBV9 to TRBJ2-5, with D possibly TRBD2 on 6 matching bases. This CDR3 comprises 14 residues. Looked up from germline, CDR1 is SGDLS and CDR2 is YYNGEE. The germline V and J ends were trimmed by 3 bases and 6 bases, with 15 bases remaining between them.

The chain carries TRBV9 and TRBJ2-3, with unresolved D. Germline V CDR1 and CDR2: SGDLS, YYNGEE. The CDR3 covers 16 residues. Trimming left V 3 bases short and J 1 base short, with 15 bases between. The CDR3 sequence: CASSGYDFGGTDTQYF. CDR3 coding DNA: TGTGCCAGCAGCGGCTACGATTTCGGCGGCACAGATACGCAGTATTTT.

The CDR3 loop reads CASSQGQPSYNEQFF. DNA of the CDR3: TGTGCCAGCAGCCAGGGACAGCCCTCCTACAATGAGCAGTTCTTC. The chain recombines TRBV7-9 with TRBJ2-1; 7 bases are shared with TRBD1. Germline trimming cut 5 bases from V and 0 bases from J; bases unmatched to any gene: 4. The CDR3 length is 15 residues. Germline V lookup: CDR1 SEHNR, CDR2 FQNEAQ (reference sequence).

This clonotype came up a few times. CDR3: CATSDPGQGTYEQYF. CDR3 nucleotides: TGTGCCACCAGTGACCCTGGACAGGGGACCTACGAGCAGTACTTC. The chain combines TRBV24-1 with TRBJ2-7; 9 bases map to TRBD1. Germline V gives CDR1 KGHDR, CDR2 SFDVKD. The CDR3 contains 15 residues. V trimming: 4 bases; J trimming: 2 bases; junction bases outside the gene matches: 5.

This clonotype showed up just a few times. CDR3 protein: CASSRDHTYNEQFF. CDR3 nucleotides: TGTGCCAGCAGTCGGGACCATACCTACAATGAGCAGTTCTTC. This chain connects TRBV2 to TRBJ2-1, with D possibly being TRBD1 or TRBD2 (5 bases each). V was shortened by 5 bases and J by 2 bases, with 10 bases between the two germline ends. Per the germline V gene, CDR1 is SNHLY and CDR2 is FYNNEI. This CDR3 comprises 14 residues.

The rearrangement uses TRBV20-1 and TRBJ2-7, with TRBD1 identical over 7 bases. The V segment lost 3 bases and the J segment 3 bases; nucleotides outside the gene matches: 5. The CDR3 consists of 13 residues. Germline V gene data show CDR1 as DFQATT and CDR2 as SNEGSKA (reference sequence). CDR3: CSARTGKYYEQYF. The CDR3 bases are TGCAGTGCTAGGACAGGGAAATACTACGAGCAGTACTTC.

The CDR3 loop reads CASRLAGGYTDTQYF. The CDR3 DNA reads as TGTGCCAGCAGGCTAGCGGGAGGGTACACAGATACGCAGTATTTT. The V call is TRBV7-9, the J call TRBJ2-3; 12 bases align to TRBD2. This CDR3 is 15 amino acids long. Germline assignment: CDR1 SEHNR and CDR2 FQNEAQ (reference sequence). V dropped 6 bases and J dropped 2; count of bases not matched to a gene: 3.

The chain couples TRBV3-1 to TRBJ2-1, with D unresolved. The CDR3 contains 11 residues. V was cut by 2 bases and J by 13 bases, with 9 bases left in between. Germline V gene sequence: CDR1 LGHDT, CDR2 YNNKEL (reference sequence). CDR3 sequence: CASSQFETQFF. The CDR3 region has the DNA TGTGCCAGCAGCCAATTTGAGACCCAGTTCTTC.

This chain connects TRBV20-1 to TRBJ1-2, with 10 nucleotides matching TRBD1. From germline, CDR1 is DFQATT and CDR2 SNEGSKA (reference sequence). V was clipped by 3 bases and J by 7 bases; unmatched bases: 8. The CDR3 is made up of 14 amino acids. CDR3 protein: CSARAPGQGTGYTF. CDR3 nucleotides: TGCAGTGCTAGGGCACCGGGACAGGGGACTGGCTACACCTTC.

On this clonotype: A much larger clone lies a single base off, so this may be a read error. The gene calls are TRBV29-1 and TRBJ1-5; D perhaps matches TRBD1 (5 bases). The CDR3 has 12 residues. CDR1 is SQVTM and CDR2 is ANQGSEA in the germline V gene. The CDR3 nucleotides are TGCAGCGCCGGGACCGCCAATCAGCTCCAGCATTTT. This gives the protein CSAGTANQLQHF. The whole variable domain, remainder taken from reference TRBV29-1 and TRBJ1-5, is SAVISQKPSRDICQRGTSLTIQCQVDSQVTMMFWYRQQPGQSLTLIATANQGSEATYESGFVIDKFPISRPNLTFSTLTVSNMSPEDSSIYLCSAGTANQLQHFGDGTRLSIL.

This clonotype has only a few counts. The chain has TRBV25-1 and TRBJ1-5; TRBD1 is a possible D gene (5 bases). The germline CDR1 and CDR2 sequences are MGHDK and SYGVNS. Trimming took off 9 bases at V and 3 bases at J, with 15 bases between the two ends. The CDR3 covers 14 residues. The CDR3 here is CASRAHRNNQPQHF. The CDR3 coding sequence is TGTGCCAGTAGAGCTCACAGGAACAATCAGCCCCAGCATTTT.

The V and J genes are TRBV20-1 and TRBJ2-1; 13 bases line up with TRBD2. Germline V gene lookup returns CDR1 DFQATT and CDR2 SNEGSKA (reference sequence). The CDR3 extends over 15 amino acids. Germline trimming cut 6 bases from V and 4 bases from J; bases unmatched to any gene: 6. CDR3 in amino acids: CSAWTSGRRYNEQFF. DNA of the CDR3: TGCAGTGCATGGACTAGCGGGAGAAGGTACAATGAGCAGTTCTTC.

CDR3 DNA sequence: TGCGCCAGCAGCCAAGATCGAGGTAGGGGGGGCCCCACGAACACTGAAGCTTTCTTT. Protein product: CASSQDRGRGGPTNTEAFF. The chain is built from TRBV4-1 and TRBJ1-1; a possible D gene is TRBD1 (6 bases). Germline CDR1 is MGHRA and CDR2 is YSYEKL. Trimming pared 0 bases from V and 1 base from J, leaving 21 bases between. The CDR3 runs 19 residues.

This rearrangement joins TRBV13 to TRBJ2-1; 12 bases fit TRBD2. After removal of 5 bases from V and 12 bases from J, the junction contained 14 bases not matched to a gene. This CDR3 region has 16 residues. Per germline, CDR1 PRHDT and CDR2 FYEKMQ (reference sequence). The CDR3 DNA sequence: TGTGCCAGCAGCCACCTGACTAGCGGGGGAATGTATGGGCAGTTCTTC. Amino acid sequence: CASSHLTSGGMYGQFF. The entire variable domain, with the rest obtained from reference TRBV13 and TRBJ2-1, is as follows: AAGVIQSPRHLIKEKRETATLKCYPIPRHDTVYWYQQGPGQDPQFLISFYEKMQSDKGSIPDRFSAQQFSDYHSELNMSSLELGDSALYFCASSHLTSGGMYGQFFGPGTRLTVL.

This clonotype has just one count. The rearrangement uses TRBV2 and TRBJ2-1, with D maybe TRBD1 (5 bases). The CDR3 consists of 15 residues. The germline V and J ends were trimmed by 5 bases and 8 bases, with 19 bases remaining between them. From germline, CDR1 is SNHLY and CDR2 FYNNEI. CDR3 DNA sequence: TGTGCCAGCAGTCGGTTGGGCATAGGGGTCGATGAGCAGTTCTTC. Translation: CASSRLGIGVDEQFF.

The chain is built from TRBV28 and TRBJ1-2; no firm D call. The CDR3 runs 18 residues. V was pared by 4 bases and J by 6 bases, with 27 bases between. Germline CDR1 is MDHEN and CDR2 is SYDVKM. CDR3 nucleotide sequence: TGTGCCAGCAGTTGGGCTTTAAAACGGCCTTCAGTTGGGAATGGCTACACCTTC. As protein: CASSWALKRPSVGNGYTF.

This clonotype has only a few counts. This chain joins TRBV30 and TRBJ1-2; D is perhaps TRBD1 (5 bases). The CDR3 loop spans 12 amino acids. V was pared by 0 bases and J by 6 bases, with 8 bases between. Germline V gives CDR1 GTSNPN, CDR2 SVGIG (reference sequence). This CDR3 reads CAWSVAGNGYTF. The CDR3 region has the DNA TGTGCCTGGAGTGTAGCAGGGAATGGCTACACCTTC.

The count of this clonotype is one. This rearrangement joins TRBV20-1 to TRBJ1-5; no firm D call. V lost 3 bases, J lost 3 bases, and 12 bases lay in between. CDR1 is DFQATT, CDR2 SNEGSKA, per germline (reference sequence). CDR3 length: 14 amino acids. CDR3 DNA sequence: TGCAGTGCTAGGGACCGTAATGACAATCAGCCCCAGCATTTT. This translates into CSARDRNDNQPQHF.

This clonotype occurred a few times. The V gene is TRBV27, the J gene TRBJ2-1; D perhaps matches TRBD2 (5 bases). CDR1 and CDR2 from the germline V gene are MNHEY and SMNVEV (reference sequence). The V and J ends lost 6 bases and 10 bases respectively, with 10 bases between them. This CDR3 has 11 amino acids. Here the CDR3 DNA reads TGTGCCAGCAGGTCCGAGGGCGAGCAGTTCTTC. It specifies CASRSEGEQFF.

The gene calls are TRBV9 and TRBJ2-3, with 12 positions matching TRBD2. The V and J ends lost 0 bases and 2 bases, in that order; junction bases with no gene match: 7. Germline lookup yields CDR1 SGDLS and CDR2 YYNGEE. The CDR3 length is 18 residues. The CDR3 sequence is CASSVGLAGGRITDTQYF. CDR3 DNA sequence: TGTGCCAGCAGCGTAGGCCTAGCGGGGGGGCGGATCACAGATACGCAGTATTTT.

A few counts support this clonotype. The chain carries TRBV28 and TRBJ2-3; D may match TRBD1 or TRBD2 (5 bases each). Trimming stripped 3 bases from V and 1 base from J, with 11 bases between. Germline V lookup: CDR1 MDHEN, CDR2 SYDVKM. This CDR3 comprises 15 residues. CDR3 sequence: CASSFPGPRTDTQYF. The CDR3 nucleotides read TGTGCCAGCAGTTTCCCGGGACCGCGCACAGATACGCAGTATTTT.

This clonotype was counted a few times. This sequence joins TRBV6-1 and TRBJ2-3; the D is unclear. This CDR3 has 16 amino acids. CDR1 MNHNS and CDR2 SASEGT come from the germline V gene. The V end lost 0 bases, the J end lost 1 base, and 11 bases lay between the germline ends. CDR3: CASSEAGRSRTDTQYF. The CDR3 DNA sequence: TGTGCCAGCAGTGAAGCGGGCAGGAGTCGCACAGATACGCAGTATTTT.

Only a few counts were recorded for this clonotype. The chain is built from TRBV12-3 or TRBV12-4 and TRBJ2-3; the match to TRBD2 covers 11 bases. The CDR3 sequence is 16 residues long. After removal of 6 bases from V and 4 bases from J, the junction contained 9 bases not matched to a gene. The CDR3 DNA sequence: TGTGCCAGCAGCGTTAGCGGGAGGGCCGTTTCAGATACGCAGTATTTT. Translated: CASSVSGRAVSDTQYF.

This chain connects TRBV9 to TRBJ2-1; D is unresolved. The CDR3 is 13 amino acids. V was clipped by 0 bases and J by 12 bases, with 13 bases between them. The germline CDR1 and CDR2 sequences are SGDLS and YYNGEE. CDR3 region: CASSVVEVVGQFF. CDR3 nucleotide sequence: TGTGCCAGCAGCGTAGTAGAAGTAGTCGGGCAGTTCTTC. The whole variable domain, remainder taken from reference TRBV9 and TRBJ2-1, is DSGVTQTPKHLITATGQRVTLRCSPRSGDLSVYWYQQSLDQGLQFLIQYYNGEERAKGNILERFSAQQFPDLHSELNLSSLELGDSALYFCASSVVEVVGQFFGPGTRLTVL.

This chain connects TRBV7-9 to TRBJ2-7; D remains ambiguous. Looked up from germline, CDR1 is SEHNR and CDR2 is FQNEAQ (reference sequence). There are 14 residues in the CDR3. Trimming took 0 bases from V and 2 from J, leaving 8 bases between them. The chain's CDR3 is CASSLASSTYEQYF. The CDR3 region has the DNA TGTGCCAGCAGCTTAGCTAGCTCGACCTACGAGCAGTACTTC.

The chain employs TRBV7-9 and TRBJ1-1; 7 positions agree with TRBD1. Looked up from germline, CDR1 is SEHNR and CDR2 is FQNEAQ (reference sequence). V dropped 9 bases and J dropped 0; count of bases not matched to a gene: 4. The CDR3 is made up of 13 amino acids. As DNA, the CDR3 is TGTGCCAGTCTCAGGGGGGTGAACACTGAAGCTTTCTTT. Its protein is CASLRGVNTEAFF.